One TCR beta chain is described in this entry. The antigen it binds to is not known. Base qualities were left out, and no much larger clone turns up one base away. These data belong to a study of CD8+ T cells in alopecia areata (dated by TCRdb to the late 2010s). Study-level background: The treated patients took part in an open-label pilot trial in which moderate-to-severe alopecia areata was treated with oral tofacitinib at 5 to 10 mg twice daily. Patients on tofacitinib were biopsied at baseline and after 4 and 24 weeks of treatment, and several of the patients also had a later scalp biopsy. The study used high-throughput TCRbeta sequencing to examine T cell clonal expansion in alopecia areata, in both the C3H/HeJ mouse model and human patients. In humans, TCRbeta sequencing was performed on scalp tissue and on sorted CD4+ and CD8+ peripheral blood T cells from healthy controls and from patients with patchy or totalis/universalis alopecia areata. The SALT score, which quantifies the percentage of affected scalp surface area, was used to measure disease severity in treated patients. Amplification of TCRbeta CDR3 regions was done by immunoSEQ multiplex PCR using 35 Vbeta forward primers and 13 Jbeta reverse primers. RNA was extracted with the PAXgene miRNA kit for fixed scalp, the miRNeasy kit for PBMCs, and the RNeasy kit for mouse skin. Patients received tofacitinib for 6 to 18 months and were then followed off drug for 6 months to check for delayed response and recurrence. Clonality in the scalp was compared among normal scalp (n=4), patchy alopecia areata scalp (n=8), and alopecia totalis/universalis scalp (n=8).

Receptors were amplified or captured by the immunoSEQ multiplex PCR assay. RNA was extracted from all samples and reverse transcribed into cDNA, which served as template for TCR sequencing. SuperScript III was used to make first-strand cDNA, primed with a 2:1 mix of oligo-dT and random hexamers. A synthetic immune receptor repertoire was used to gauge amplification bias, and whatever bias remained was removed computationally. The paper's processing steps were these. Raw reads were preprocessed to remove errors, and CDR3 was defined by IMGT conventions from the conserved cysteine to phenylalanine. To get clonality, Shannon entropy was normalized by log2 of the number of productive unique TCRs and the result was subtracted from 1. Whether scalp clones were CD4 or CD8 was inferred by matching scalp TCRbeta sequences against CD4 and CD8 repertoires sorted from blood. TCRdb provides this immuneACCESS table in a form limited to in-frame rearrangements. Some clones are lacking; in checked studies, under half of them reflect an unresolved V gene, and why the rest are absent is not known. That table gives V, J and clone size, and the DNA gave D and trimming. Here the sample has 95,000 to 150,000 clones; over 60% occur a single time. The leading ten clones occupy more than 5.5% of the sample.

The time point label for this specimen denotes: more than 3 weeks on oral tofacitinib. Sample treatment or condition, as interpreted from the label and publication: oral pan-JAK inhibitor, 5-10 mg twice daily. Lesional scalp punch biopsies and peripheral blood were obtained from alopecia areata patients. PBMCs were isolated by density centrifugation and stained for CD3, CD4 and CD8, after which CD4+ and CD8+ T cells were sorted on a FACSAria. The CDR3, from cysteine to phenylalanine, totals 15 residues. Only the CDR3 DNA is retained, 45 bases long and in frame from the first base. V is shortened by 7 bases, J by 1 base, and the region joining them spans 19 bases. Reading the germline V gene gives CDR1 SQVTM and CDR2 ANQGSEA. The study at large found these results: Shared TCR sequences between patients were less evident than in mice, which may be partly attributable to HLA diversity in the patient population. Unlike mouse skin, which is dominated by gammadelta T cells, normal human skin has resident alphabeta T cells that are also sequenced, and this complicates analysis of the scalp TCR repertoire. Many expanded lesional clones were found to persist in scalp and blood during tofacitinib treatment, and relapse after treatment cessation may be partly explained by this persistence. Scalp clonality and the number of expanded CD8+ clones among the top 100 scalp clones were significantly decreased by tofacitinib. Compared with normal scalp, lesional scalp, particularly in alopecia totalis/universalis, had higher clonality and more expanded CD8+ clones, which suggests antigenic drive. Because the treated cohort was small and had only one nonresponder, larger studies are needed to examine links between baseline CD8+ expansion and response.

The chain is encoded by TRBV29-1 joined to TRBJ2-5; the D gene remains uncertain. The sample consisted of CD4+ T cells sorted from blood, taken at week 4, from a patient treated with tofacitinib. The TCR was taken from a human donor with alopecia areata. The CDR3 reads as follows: CSALPVLAAQETQYF. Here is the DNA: TGCAGCGCCTTACCGGTTTTAGCCGCCCAAGAGACCCAGTACTTC. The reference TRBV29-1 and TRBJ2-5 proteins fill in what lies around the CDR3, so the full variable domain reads SAVISQKPSRDICQRGTSLTIQCQVDSQVTMMFWYRQQPGQSLTLIATANQGSEATYESGFVIDKFPISRPNLTFSTLTVSNMSPEDSSIYLCSALPVLAAQETQYFGPGTRLLVL.